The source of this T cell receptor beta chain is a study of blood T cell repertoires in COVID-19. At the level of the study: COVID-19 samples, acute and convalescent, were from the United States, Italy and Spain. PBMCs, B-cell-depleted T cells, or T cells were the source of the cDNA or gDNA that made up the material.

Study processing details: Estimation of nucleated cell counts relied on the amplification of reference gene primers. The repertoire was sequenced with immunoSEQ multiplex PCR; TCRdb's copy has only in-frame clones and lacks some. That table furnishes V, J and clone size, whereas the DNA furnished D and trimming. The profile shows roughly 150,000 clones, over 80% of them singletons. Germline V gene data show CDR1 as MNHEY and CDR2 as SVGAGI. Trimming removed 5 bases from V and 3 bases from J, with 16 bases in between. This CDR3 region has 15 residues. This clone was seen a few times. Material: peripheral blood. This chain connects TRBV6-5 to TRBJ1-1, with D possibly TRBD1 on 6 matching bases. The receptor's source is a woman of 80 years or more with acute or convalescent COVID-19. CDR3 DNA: TGTGCCAGCAGTCAGGGGATGGGGTTCGACACTGAAGCTTTCTTT. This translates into CASSQGMGFDTEAFF.